The table lists the clone carrying this TCR beta chain with a count of one. Its matching antigen is unknown. With 0 bases clipped from V and 6 bases from J, the junction kept 3 bases outside the gene matches. Germline V gene sequence: CDR1 MNHEY, CDR2 SVGAGI. The CDR3 is 16 residues long. TCRdb recomputed calls from the RT-PCR reads with MiXCR, one row per CDR3 protein. The sample carries a few hundred thousand distinct CDR3 sequences, less than 25% recorded once. This sample stems from a study of response to subunit inactivated influenza vaccine. Overall study results and limits: It was the authors' suggestion that each seasonal influenza vaccination recruits few new T cells.

The origin of this receptor is a man between 50 and 69 years old who received an inactivated influenza vaccine. The chain has TRBV6-5 and TRBJ2-2, with 11 bases identical to TRBD2. Source: PBMCs from blood, taken about 20 months after vaccination. The CDR3 DNA reads TGTGCCAGCAGTTACTCGACTAGCGGGGATCCCGGGGAGCTGTTTTTT. The encoded protein is CASSYSTSGDPGELFF.